These 10 T cell receptor beta chains were all obtained from the same sample, sequenced in a study of cytomegalovirus exposure and HLA in healthy donors. PCR primers comprised 60 Vbeta and 13 Jbeta primers. The table came from immunoSEQ multiplex PCR; TCRdb's copy has only in-frame clones and leaves some out. The data contain approximately 120,000 clones, about 80% of them singletons. Sequencing was performed on PBMCs. Receptors were obtained from a man aged 35 to 55 in good health and CMV-seronegative.

V is TRBV27 and J is TRBJ1-1; D remains ambiguous. The V gene lost 9 bases and the J gene lost 4 bases, with 21 bases spanning the gap. The germline gives CDR1 MNHEY, CDR2 SMNVEV (reference sequence). The CDR3 totals 15 residues. This CDR3 is CASYALSVPSTEAFF. CDR3 in DNA: TGTGCCAGTTATGCCTTGAGCGTCCCGAGCACTGAAGCTTTCTTT.

The rearrangement uses TRBV5-1 and TRBJ2-2, with a weak D call TRBD1 (6 bases). The ends were cut back, 2 bases at V and 5 bases at J, with 13 bases in the middle. This CDR3 has 15 amino acids. CDR1 and CDR2 (germline): SGHRS, YFSETQ. The CDR3 protein is CASSLLTQGTGELFF. The DNA for the CDR3 is TGCGCCAGCAGCTTACTTACACAGGGAACCGGGGAGCTGTTTTTT. Supplemented by reference TRBV5-1 and TRBJ2-2, the full variable domain reads KAGVTQTPRYLIKTRGQQVTLSCSPISGHRSVSWYQQTPGQGLQFLFEYFSETQRNKGNFPGRFSGRQFSNSRSEMNVSTLELGDSALYLCASSLLTQGTGELFFGEGSRLTVL.

The chain recombines TRBV5-8 with TRBJ1-1; TRBD1 agrees at 7 bases. The V segment lost 3 bases and the J segment 2 bases; nucleotides outside the gene matches: 10. The CDR3 has 16 amino acids. In germline, CDR1 is SGHTS, CDR2 YDEGEE. CDR3 residues: CASSSGQRIGNTEAFF. The CDR3 region has the DNA TGTGCCAGCAGCTCGGGACAGCGGATAGGAAACACTGAAGCTTTCTTT.

The gene calls are TRBV7-2 and TRBJ1-1; a weak D match, TRBD1 (5 bases). The CDR3 length is 13 residues. Germline CDR1 SGHTA, CDR2 FQGNSA. The CDR3 nucleotides read TGTGTTACTAGACCGGGGGGAGACACTGAAGCTTTCTTT. Encoded protein: CVTRPGGDTEAFF.

V is TRBV28 and J is TRBJ1-5, with D perhaps TRBD1 (6 bases). Trimming cost V 3 bases and J 1 base, with 10 bases left between them. The CDR3 runs 15 residues. Germline V gene data show CDR1 as MDHEN and CDR2 as SYDVKM. The CDR3 here is CASSFSGESNQPQHF. The DNA of the CDR3 is TGTGCCAGCAGTTTTTCAGGGGAGAGCAATCAGCCCCAGCATTTT.

This clone showed up just a few times. The chain carries TRBV2 and TRBJ2-7, with 10 bases that match TRBD1. The CDR3 totals 13 residues. CDR1 and CDR2 from the germline V gene are SNHLY and FYNNEI. The V and J ends lost 7 bases and 5 bases, in that order; junction bases with no gene match: 5. This CDR3 is CASKGQGLDEQYF. DNA of the CDR3: TGTGCCAGCAAGGGACAGGGGCTGGACGAGCAGTACTTC.

The chain couples TRBV27 to TRBJ2-7; no clear D gene. V was trimmed by 8 bases and J by 9 bases, leaving 17 bases between them. Germline CDR1 MNHEY, CDR2 SMNVEV (reference sequence). CDR3 length: 12 amino acids. CDR3 DNA sequence: TGTGCCAGCCGCTTGGGTGAATCGGGGCAGTACTTC. Its translation: CASRLGESGQYF.

V usage is TRBV18 and J usage is TRBJ2-1, with D maybe TRBD1 (6 bases). The CDR3 consists of 16 residues. CDR1 is KGHSH, CDR2 LQKENI, per germline. V was clipped by 3 bases and J by 0 bases, with 12 bases between them. CDR3 protein: CASSPLGQFSYNEQFF. CDR3 coding DNA: TGTGCCAGCTCACCTCTCGGACAGTTCTCCTACAATGAGCAGTTCTTC.

This chain connects TRBV5-1 to TRBJ2-1; a possible D gene is TRBD1 (6 bases). V lost 2 bases and J lost 7, with 19 bases in between. The CDR3 extends over 16 amino acids. Per germline, CDR1 SGHRS and CDR2 YFSETQ. The CDR3 nucleotides read TGCGCCAGCAGCTTACGATCCGGACAGCCAGGGAATGAGCAGTTCTTC. Protein: CASSLRSGQPGNEQFF.

This rearrangement joins TRBV2 to TRBJ2-7, with a possible D match to TRBD1 (5 bases). CDR1 SNHLY and CDR2 FYNNEI come from the germline V gene. V lost 1 base and J lost 2, with 12 bases in between. This CDR3 is 15 amino acids long. The chain's CDR3 is CASSEDWAGTYEQYF. As DNA, the CDR3 is TGTGCCAGCAGTGAAGATTGGGCAGGGACCTACGAGCAGTACTTC. Together with reference TRBV2 and TRBJ2-7, the CDR3 gives the full variable domain: EPEVTQTPSHQVTQMGQEVILRCVPISNHLYFYWYRQILGQKVEFLVSFYNNEISEKSEIFDDQFSVERPDGSNFTLKIRSTKLEDSAMYFCASSEDWAGTYEQYFGPGTRLTVT.